This TCR beta chain was retrieved from a study of neoadjuvant anti-PD-1 for oral cavity cancer. Overall study: Around day 43, patients without progression received a fourth nivolumab dose before surgery.

Study-wide results and limits: Pretreatment Treg/Th17 ratio correlated inversely with post-treatment tumor clonality. With three patients per group, TCR findings need larger cohorts.

From germline, CDR1 is SGHDT and CDR2 YYEEEE. The CDR3 length is 14 residues. V gave up 4 bases and J gave up 7 bases, with 17 bases separating them. Regarding this clone: No antigen is known for it.

Patients were newly diagnosed with stage II-IVA oral cavity squamous cell carcinoma without prior systemic or radiation treatment. Only in-frame clones appear in the TCRdb table, and some are missing; sequencing was by immunoSEQ multiplex PCR. The sample consists of 15,000 to 20,000 clones, over 65% of them appearing once. Sequences were derived from PBMCs, sampled before nivolumab (anti-PD-1) treatment. The sequence came from a person aged 35-79 years with oral cavity squamous cell carcinoma. This chain connects TRBV5-6 to TRBJ1-1, with D tentatively TRBD1 (5 bases). As DNA, the CDR3 is TGTGCCAGCAGCCTCAAGAGGGGCTGGGATGAAGCTTTCTTT. Its translation is CASSLKRGWDEAFF. The complete variable domain, with remaining parts taken from reference TRBV5-6 and TRBJ1-1, reads DAGVTQSPTHLIKTRGQQVTLRCSPKSGHDTVSWYQQALGQGPQFIFQYYEEEERQRGNFPDRFSGHQFPNYSSELNVNALLLGDSALYLCASSLKRGWDEAFFGQGTRLTVV.